The 17 T cell receptor beta chains listed next were all sequenced from one sample in a study of pediatric ulcerative colitis. Sequencing was performed with immunoSEQ multiplex PCR; in TCRdb, only in-frame clones are kept and a portion is missing. This table has about 22,000 clones, approximately 74% appearing once. One to two pinch biopsies were taken from the rectum during colonoscopy. The sample comprised gut tissue. These receptors were obtained from a boy between 10 and 17 years old with severe ulcerative colitis.

The chain couples TRBV5-6 to TRBJ2-5, with 9 bases fitting TRBD2. Unmatched junction bases numbered 7, after V lost 3 bases and J lost 1 base. This CDR3 is 16 amino acids long. The V gene's germline CDR1 is SGHDT and CDR2 YYEEEE. CDR3 coding DNA: TGTGCCAGCAGCTACAGAGCGGGGGGCACCCAAGAGACCCAGTACTTC. This encodes CASSYRAGGTQETQYF.

The chain employs TRBV5-4 and TRBJ1-2, with a possible D match to TRBD1 (5 bases). This CDR3 spans 13 amino acids. The V end was cut by 3 bases, the J end by 0 bases, with 6 bases between. In germline, CDR1 is SGHNT, CDR2 YYREEE (reference sequence). As DNA, the CDR3 is TGTGCCAGCAGCTCGGGACCTAACTATGGCTACACCTTC. This translates into CASSSGPNYGYTF. The full variable domain, with the rest looked up from reference TRBV5-4 and TRBJ1-2, is ETGVTQSPTHLIKTRGQQVTLRCSSQSGHNTVSWYQQALGQGPQFIFQYYREEENGRGNFPPRFSGLQFPNYSSELNVNALELDDSALYLCASSSGPNYGYTFGSGTRLTVV.

V and J are TRBV6-1 and TRBJ2-3, with 7 bases fitting TRBD2. The CDR3 is 12 residues long. Germline assignment: CDR1 MNHNS and CDR2 SASEGT. With V trimmed by 6 bases and J by 6 bases, 3 bases remained unmatched. CDR3 nucleotides: TGTGCCAGCAGCCAACTAGCGGATACGCAGTATTTT. It specifies CASSQLADTQYF.

V gene TRBV6-1 combines with J gene TRBJ1-2; no reliable D call. This CDR3 contains 14 residues. Germline V lookup: CDR1 MNHNS, CDR2 SASEGT. Trimming shortened V by 2 bases and J by 0 bases, and 7 bases separated the two germline ends. The CDR3 DNA reads as TGTGCCAGCAGTGAAATGATAGCTAACTATGGCTACACCTTC. It encodes CASSEMIANYGYTF.

This sequence joins TRBV7-2 and TRBJ2-7; a possible D gene is TRBD1 (6 bases). V gave up 8 bases and J gave up 3 bases, with 20 bases separating them. Germline CDR1 is SGHTA and CDR2 is FQGNSA. The CDR3 is made up of 15 amino acids. DNA for the CDR3: TGTGCCAGCGGGAGAGCAGGGGTAGGCGGCTACGAGCAGTACTTC. Translating gives CASGRAGVGGYEQYF.

V is TRBV6-6 and J is TRBJ2-7; 7 bases fit TRBD1. Unmatched junction bases numbered 10, after V lost 7 bases and J lost 1 base. Germline-derived CDR1 and CDR2 are MNHNY and SVGAGI (reference sequence). This CDR3 has 15 residues. The CDR3 loop is CASTSWPGGSYEQYF. The CDR3 DNA follows: TGTGCCAGCACCTCATGGCCAGGGGGATCCTACGAGCAGTACTTC.

This clone was picked up a small number of times. The chain combines TRBV7-2 with TRBJ2-1; perhaps TRBD2 as D (5 bases). V lost 1 base, J lost 10 bases, and 8 bases lay in between. Looked up from germline, CDR1 is SGHTA and CDR2 is FQGNSA. This CDR3 is 12 amino acids long. The CDR3 sequence is CASSLVGSEQFF. In nucleotides, the CDR3 is TGTGCCAGCAGCTTAGTGGGGAGCGAGCAGTTCTTC.

This chain links TRBV29-1 with TRBJ2-1, with D maybe TRBD2 (6 bases). The germline V gene has CDR1 SQVTM and CDR2 ANQGSEA. The CDR3 is 15 residues long. V was trimmed by 4 bases and J by 0 bases, leaving 13 bases between them. The chain's CDR3 is CSVVGGFGSYNEQFF. CDR3 bases: TGCAGCGTTGTTGGGGGGTTCGGCTCCTACAATGAGCAGTTCTTC.

This clone was counted between two and nine times. J is TRBJ1-3 and V is TRBV4-1; D remains unclear. V shed 5 bases and J shed 0 bases, with 11 bases lying between them. The CDR3 consists of 15 residues. The germline V gene has CDR1 MGHRA and CDR2 YSYEKL. CDR3 amino acids: CASSVFSDSGNTIYF. The CDR3 bases are TGCGCCAGCAGCGTTTTCTCAGACTCTGGAAACACCATATATTTT.

This clone was seen a few times. The V and J genes are TRBV7-9 and TRBJ2-1; 10 bases map to TRBD1. CDR1 and CDR2 (germline): SEHNR, FQNEAQ (reference sequence). The CDR3 runs to 16 residues. The V segment lost 4 bases and the J segment 7 bases; nucleotides outside the gene matches: 10. The CDR3 nucleotides read TGTGCCAGCAGCTCCGGGCCGGGACAGGGGAGAAATGAGCAGTTCTTC. It translates to CASSSGPGQGRNEQFF.

CDR3 sequence: CATGQGAWASPLHF. The CDR3 DNA reads as TGCGCCACCGGGCAGGGAGCTTGGGCTTCACCCCTCCACTTT. V is TRBV10-2 and J is TRBJ1-6; a weak D match, TRBD1 (5 bases). Germline CDR1 reads WSHSY; CDR2 reads SAAADI. Trimming left V 10 bases short and J 9 bases short, with 19 bases between. The CDR3 extends over 14 amino acids.

Only one count was recorded for this clone. This chain joins TRBV7-2 and TRBJ2-1; D might be TRBD2 (7 bases). CDR3 length: 13 amino acids. Trimming took off 5 bases at V and 8 bases at J, with 13 bases between the two ends. Germline V gene data show CDR1 as SGHTA and CDR2 as FQGNSA. For the CDR3, the DNA is TGTGCCAGCAGCCTGAGAGGGGGGGATGAGCAGTTCTTC. Its protein is CASSLRGGDEQFF.

With respect to this clone: One junction end does not reproduce the germline sequence, and a read error may be involved. The V gene is TRBV7-8, the J gene TRBJ2-2, with D perhaps TRBD1 or TRBD2 (6 bases each). The germline V gene has CDR1 SGHVS and CDR2 FQNEAQ. The CDR3 is 13 residues long. CDR3 residues: CASRGGNSGELFF. As DNA, the CDR3 is TGTGCCAGCCGAGGGGGGAACTCCGGGGAGCTGTTTTTT.

The chain couples TRBV18 to TRBJ2-7, with a possible D match to TRBD2 (5 bases). V lost 8 bases, J lost 4 bases, and 21 bases lay in between. CDR3 length: 15 amino acids. Looked up from germline, CDR1 is KGHSH and CDR2 is LQKENI. CDR3: CASAWSEGLSYEQYF. Written as DNA, the CDR3 is TGTGCCAGCGCATGGAGTGAGGGTCTAAGTTACGAGCAGTACTTC.

CDR3 nucleotides: TGCGCCAGCAGCCAAGATTTGAGGGGATGGAGCAATGAGCAGTTCTTC. It encodes CASSQDLRGWSNEQFF. This chain joins TRBV4-1 and TRBJ2-1; the D gene could be TRBD1 or TRBD2 (5 bases each). Germline V CDR1 and CDR2: MGHRA, YSYEKL. Trimming shortened V by 0 bases and J by 6 bases, and 15 bases separated the two germline ends. The CDR3 spans 16 residues.

This clone appeared a single time. The chain combines TRBV4-3 with TRBJ2-3; 12 positions agree with TRBD2. V lost 1 base and J lost 3; bases outside the gene matches: 5. CDR1 is LGHNA, CDR2 YSLEER, per germline. There are 17 residues in the CDR3. The CDR3 is CASSQVASGGATDTQYF. The DNA for the CDR3 is TGCGCCAGCAGCCAAGTTGCTAGCGGGGGGGCAACAGATACGCAGTATTTT.

This sequence joins TRBV11-2 and TRBJ1-2; D gene unclear. V was shortened by 0 bases and J by 2 bases, with 4 bases between the two germline ends. CDR3 length: 13 amino acids. Germline CDR1 SGHAT, CDR2 FQNNGV. In nucleotides, the CDR3 is TGTGCCAGCAGCTTAGACCTAAACTATGGCTACACCTTC. It specifies CASSLDLNYGYTF.